This T cell receptor (beta chain) was retrieved from a study of tissue T cells after allogeneic stem cell transplantation. The CDR3 totals 12 residues. Germline CDR1 NNHDY, CDR2 SYVADS. As to time point: mouse harvest day 7 after allogeneic transplant. Tail vein injection delivered 10^7 T-cell-depleted bone marrow cells and 10^6 splenic CD5+ T cells. Tissues came from B6→BALB/c major-mismatch GVHD mice at day 7 or 14. Overall study findings and caveats: Only a limited share of tissue TCRs appeared in blood or spleen. Few T cell clones were shared across patients, but motif clusters showed tissue-specific shared signatures.

Survey-depth TCRbeta CDR3 sequencing reported V/J genes and productive frequencies. Method: immunoSEQ multiplex PCR; TCRdb's copy keeps in-frame clones and lacks some. The repertoire holds 6,400 or so clones, with less than 60% as singletons. On this clone: No antigen is known for it. An end of the junction does not agree with germline; a read error may underlie this. Gene names and germline refer to mouse. The CDR3 extends 1 residue past the end of the read, so its final part is completed from the germline J gene.

This chain links TRBV13-3 with TRBJ2-7, with D uncertain. The TCR sequence derives from a female BALB/c mouse given C57BL/6 T cells with graft-versus-host disease after an allogeneic hematopoietic cell transplant. The sample taken for sequencing was lymph node tissue. The CDR3 here is CASGDRQYEQYF. CDR3 DNA, as far as it was read: TGTGCCAGCGGTGATCGACAATATGAACAGTAC.